This is a list of T cell receptor beta chains from one sample in a study of blood T cell repertoires in COVID-19. Clones were sequenced by immunoSEQ multiplex PCR, and TCRdb holds only the in-frame ones, with some missing. The repertoire consists of approximately 390,000 clones, with 90% occurring once and the leading ten covering approximately 7%. The source material was peripheral blood. Every receptor here comes from a man younger than 35 with active or convalescent COVID-19. The CDR3 runs from the conserved cysteine through the conserved F or W. D genes are given only for firm matches. Size tells how often a clone was seen (once, few, many) or the class of an expanded clone, and some rows leave it out.

CDR3 protein,CDR3 DNA,D gene,J gene,clone size,V gene
CASSLVQRSYNSPLHF,TGTGCCAGCAGCTTGGTGCAGCGCTCCTATAATTCACCCCTCCACTTT,-,TRBJ1-6,-,TRBV5-8
CASSAEQDIAFF,TGTGCCAGTTCAGCGGAGCAGGATATAGCTTTCTTT,-,TRBJ1-1,-,TRBV28
CASSWQAPNQPQHF,TGTGCCAGTAGTTGGCAGGCCCCCAATCAGCCCCAGCATTTT,-,TRBJ1-5,-,TRBV19
CASSRDRDYGYTF,TGTGCCAGCAGCCGGGACAGGGACTATGGCTACACCTTC,TRBD1,TRBJ1-2,-,TRBV12-3/TRBV12-4
CASSQDLGTGGYKLNEQFF,TGTGCCAGCAGCCAAGATCTCGGGACAGGGGGCTATAAGTTGAATGAGCAGTTCTTC,TRBD1,TRBJ2-1,-,TRBV4-2
CASSLGQNYGYTF,TGTGCCAGCAGCTTAGGACAGAACTATGGCTACACCTTC,-,TRBJ1-2,-,TRBV7-9
CASSLDFSGTSYEQYF,TGTGCCAGCAGCTTAGATTTTAGCGGGACTTCCTACGAGCAGTACTTC,TRBD2,TRBJ2-7,-,TRBV11-2
CASSQARDTSYEQYF,TGTGCCAGCAGCCAAGCCAGGGACACATCCTACGAGCAGTACTTC,-,TRBJ2-7,-,TRBV3-1/TRBV3-2
CASSAGTRNQPQHF,TGTGCCAGCAGTGCCGGGACAAGGAATCAGCCCCAGCATTTT,-,TRBJ1-5,-,TRBV2
CASSVLGGGNEKLFF,TGTGCCAGCAGCGTATTGGGGGGAGGGAATGAAAAACTGTTTTTT,-,TRBJ1-4,-,TRBV9
CASHPGGSGTAAFF,TGTGCCAGCCACCCCGGGGGATCCGGGACGGCAGCTTTCTTT,-,TRBJ1-1,-,TRBV27
CASRGGGQGPTEAFF,TGTGCCAGTAGAGGGGGGGGACAGGGACCCACTGAAGCTTTCTTT,TRBD1,TRBJ1-1,-,TRBV19
CASSPPTGLEQFF,TGCGCCAGCAGCCCCCCGACGGGGTTAGAGCAGTTCTTC,-,TRBJ2-1,-,TRBV5-1
CASSPAGTTNEQFF,TGTGCCAGCAGCCCCGCCGGGACTACAAATGAGCAGTTCTTC,TRBD2,TRBJ2-1,-,TRBV11-2
CASRLTEGGSYEQYF,TGTGCCAGCAGGTTAACTGAGGGTGGGTCCTACGAGCAGTACTTC,-,TRBJ2-7,-,TRBV7-2
CASSSALGSGRADTQYF,TGTGCCAGCAGTTCAGCCCTCGGGTCCGGCAGAGCAGATACGCAGTATTTT,-,TRBJ2-3,-,TRBV6-2/TRBV6-3
CATSQAGTGGEKLFF,TGTGCCACCAGTCAAGCCGGGACCGGGGGTGAAAAACTGTTTTTT,-,TRBJ1-4,-,TRBV24-1
CASSGRDIRANYGYTF,TGTGCCAGCAGCGGAAGGGACATCCGAGCTAACTATGGCTACACCTTC,-,TRBJ1-2,-,TRBV9
CASSISGGSPYNEQFF,TGTGCCAGTAGTATAAGCGGGGGAAGCCCCTACAATGAGCAGTTCTTC,TRBD2,TRBJ2-1,-,TRBV19
CAWSLDRVNQPQHF,TGTGCCTGGAGTCTGGACAGGGTCAATCAGCCCCAGCATTTT,TRBD1,TRBJ1-5,-,TRBV30
CASSYPSRGGSEQYF,TGTGCCAGCAGCTATCCCAGCAGGGGAGGGTCCGAGCAGTACTTC,-,TRBJ2-7,-,TRBV7-8
CASSRQAEQYF,TGTGCCAGCAGTAGACAGGCCGAGCAGTACTTC,-,TRBJ2-7,-,TRBV6-5
CASSFSSGTYNEQFF,TGTGCCAGCAGCTTTTCCAGCGGCACCTACAATGAGCAGTTCTTC,-,TRBJ2-1,-,TRBV7-2
CASSGGRGGVETQYF,TGTGCCAGCAGCGGGGGGCGGGGGGGCGTAGAGACCCAGTACTTC,TRBD2,TRBJ2-5,few,TRBV11-2
CASRVISRGEQFF,TGTGCCAGTAGAGTGATTAGCCGGGGTGAGCAGTTCTTC,-,TRBJ2-1,-,TRBV19
CASSQVQGYNSPLHF,TGCGCCAGCAGCCAAGTACAGGGTTATAATTCACCCCTCCACTTT,-,TRBJ1-6,-,TRBV4-1
CASSQEAWTANEKLFF,TGTGCCAGCAGCCAAGAGGCATGGACAGCAAATGAAAAACTGTTTTTT,-,TRBJ1-4,-,TRBV3-1/TRBV3-2
CASRPEQGSNEQFF,TGTGCCAGCAGACCCGAACAGGGCAGCAATGAGCAGTTCTTC,-,TRBJ2-1,-,TRBV6-6
CASSPDRGGNQPQHF,TGTGCCAGCAGTCCCGACAGGGGGGGCAATCAGCCCCAGCATTTT,TRBD1,TRBJ1-5,-,TRBV27
CSVGVKLFF,TGCAGCGTTGGAGTGAAACTGTTTTTT,-,TRBJ1-4,-,TRBV29-1
CASSTIGGFYTDTQYF,TGTGCCAGCAGCACGATTGGGGGGTTCTACACAGATACGCAGTATTTT,-,TRBJ2-3,-,TRBV9
CASSQDPTAQETQYF,TGCGCCAGCAGCCAAGATCCCACAGCCCAAGAGACCCAGTACTTC,-,TRBJ2-5,once,TRBV4-3
CASSQSPGLAYEQYF,TGCGCCAGCAGCCAAAGTCCGGGACTAGCCTACGAGCAGTACTTC,TRBD2,TRBJ2-7,-,TRBV4-3
CASQDRGGNQPQHF,TGTGCCAGCCAGGACAGGGGAGGGAATCAGCCCCAGCATTTT,TRBD1,TRBJ1-5,-,TRBV27
CASSYLTSGGVDTQYF,TGTGCCAGCAGTTACTTGACTAGCGGGGGGGTAGATACGCAGTATTTT,TRBD2,TRBJ2-3,-,TRBV6-5
CASSPQGLTNEKLFF,TGCGCCAGCAGTCCTCAGGGGCTGACTAATGAAAAACTGTTTTTT,-,TRBJ1-4,-,TRBV10-2
CSASRGLSEAFF,TGCAGTGCTAGTCGGGGTTTGTCTGAAGCTTTCTTT,-,TRBJ1-1,few,TRBV20-1
CASSYRQDYEQYF,TGTGCCAGCTCGTACCGACAGGACTACGAGCAGTACTTC,-,TRBJ2-7,once,TRBV18
CASSQDLERSTNEKLFF,TGCGCCAGCAGCCAAGATCTCGAACGGTCAACTAATGAAAAACTGTTTTTT,-,TRBJ1-4,many,TRBV4-3
CASSNRDRGRYEQYF,TGTGCCAGCAGTAACAGGGACAGGGGGCGATACGAGCAGTACTTC,TRBD1,TRBJ2-7,-,TRBV7-9
CASNPTGYIGPDTQYF,TGTGCCAGCAACCCGACGGGGTATATCGGCCCAGATACGCAGTATTTT,-,TRBJ2-3,-,TRBV5-6
CASSFSPGGNGYTF,TGTGCCAGCAGCTTTTCACCGGGGGGCAATGGCTACACCTTC,-,TRBJ1-2,few,TRBV5-5
CASSLAAGNTIYF,TGTGCCAGCAGCTTAGCCGCTGGAAACACCATATATTTT,-,TRBJ1-3,-,TRBV7-8
CASSLRFSGSGDEQFF,TGTGCCAGCAGCCTCCGGTTTAGCGGGAGTGGCGATGAGCAGTTCTTC,TRBD2,TRBJ2-1,-,TRBV7-3
CAWSVGRTSGYSYEQYF,TGTGCCTGGAGTGTAGGGCGGACTAGCGGGTATTCCTACGAGCAGTACTTC,TRBD2,TRBJ2-7,-,TRBV30